The 20 T cell receptor beta chains given below trace back to one sample, sequenced in a study of beta chain features in type 1 diabetes. Sequencing targeted expressed TCRB transcripts, as all isolated RNA had been reverse transcribed. The data were produced by immunoSEQ multiplex PCR, yet TCRdb's version contains in-frame clones alone and is incomplete. The data contain a few hundred thousand clones, about 15% of them singletons. Study-level findings and limits: Type 1 diabetes patients had moderately but significantly shorter TCRB CDR3s in all four CD4+ subsets.

For these receptors, no antigen is known. The sample consisted of naive CD4+ T cells from blood. The receptors originated from a man in his late teens or twenties with type 1 diabetes.

The chain has TRBV15 and TRBJ1-4, with D possibly TRBD1 on 6 matching bases. The CDR3 is 14 residues long. The V end lost 4 bases, the J end lost 5 bases, and 11 bases lay between the germline ends. CDR1 and CDR2 from the germline V gene are LNHNV and YYDKDF (reference sequence). The CDR3 spells CATSMLRGNEKLFF. CDR3 sequence (DNA): TGTGCCACCAGCATGCTTAGGGGGAATGAAAAACTGTTTTTT.

The J gene is TRBJ2-7, the V gene TRBV9, with 8 nucleotides matching TRBD1. The CDR3 covers 15 residues. CDR1 SGDLS and CDR2 YYNGEE come from the germline V gene. J lost 4 bases, V lost 0 bases, and 6 bases had no gene match. CDR3 loop: CASSVGQGSEYEQYF. The CDR3 DNA follows: TGTGCCAGCAGCGTAGGACAGGGGAGTGAGTACGAGCAGTACTTC.

A few counts support this clone. V is TRBV30 and J is TRBJ1-5; 10 bases line up with TRBD1. V dropped 5 bases and J dropped 5; count of bases not matched to a gene: 3. From germline, CDR1 is GTSNPN and CDR2 SVGIG (reference sequence). CDR3 length equals 13 residues. The CDR3 sequence: CAWDRGLDQPQHF. In DNA form, the CDR3 reads TGTGCCTGGGACAGGGGGCTTGATCAGCCCCAGCATTTT.

The genes are TRBV11-3 and TRBJ2-3, with 11 bases aligning to TRBD1. Germline loops: CDR1 SGHNT, CDR2 YENEEA. With V trimmed by 2 bases and J by 3 bases, 7 bases remained unmatched. The CDR3 loop spans 17 amino acids. CDR3: CASSLMGTGGGTDTQYF. The CDR3 DNA follows: TGTGCCAGCAGCTTAATGGGGACAGGGGGGGGGACAGATACGCAGTATTTT.

This clone has just a few counts. The genes are TRBV30 and TRBJ2-7, with TRBD2 matching over 8 bases. V lost 3 bases to trimming and J lost 3 bases; unmatched junction nucleotides: 4. Germline V lookup: CDR1 GTSNPN, CDR2 SVGIG (reference sequence). The CDR3 sequence is 13 residues long. CDR3: CAWRAAGVYEQYF. The CDR3 region has the DNA TGTGCCTGGAGGGCAGCGGGGGTCTACGAGCAGTACTTC.

CDR3 coding DNA: TGCAGCGCCGGTCCCGGGACTCACCGCACAGATACGCAGTATTTT. Amino acids: CSAGPGTHRTDTQYF. This chain connects TRBV29-1 to TRBJ2-3, with D possibly matching TRBD2 (6 bases). Germline V gives CDR1 SQVTM, CDR2 ANQGSEA. The CDR3 has 15 amino acids. The V and J ends lost 7 bases and 1 base respectively, with 18 bases between them.

This rearrangement joins TRBV30 to TRBJ1-4, with D possibly being TRBD1 (6 bases). V lost 3 bases to trimming and J lost 8 bases, with 19 bases between them. CDR3 length: 15 amino acids. The germline V gene has CDR1 GTSNPN and CDR2 SVGIG (reference sequence). CDR3 sequence reads: CAWSQGRLAGEKLFF. The CDR3 DNA is TGTGCCTGGAGCCAGGGGCGGTTAGCAGGGGAAAAACTGTTTTTT. The full variable domain, its missing parts supplied by reference TRBV30 and TRBJ1-4, is SQTIHQWPATLVQPVGSPLSLECTVEGTSNPNLYWYRQAAGRGLQLLFYSVGIGQISSEVPQNLSASRPQDRQFILSSKKLLLSDSGFYLCAWSQGRLAGEKLFFGSGTQLSVL.

J is TRBJ1-2 and V is TRBV30; the D is unclear. V lost 4 bases, J lost 6 bases, and 15 bases lay in between. This CDR3 has 13 amino acids. Germline V CDR1 and CDR2: GTSNPN, SVGIG (reference sequence). The CDR3 reads CAWNGGRRNGYTF. The CDR3 DNA is TGTGCCTGGAACGGTGGGCGTAGGAATGGCTACACCTTC.

In this sample, this clone turned up a few times. The chain combines TRBV5-1 with TRBJ2-1, with 13 bases identical to TRBD2. From germline, CDR1 is SGHRS and CDR2 YFSETQ. CDR3 length equals 20 residues. J lost 3 bases, V lost 4 bases, and 16 bases had no gene match. CDR3 region: CASSPGWAGWTSGSYNEQFF. CDR3 DNA sequence: TGCGCCAGCAGCCCAGGATGGGCAGGTTGGACTAGCGGGAGCTACAATGAGCAGTTCTTC.

The gene calls are TRBV5-1 and TRBJ2-7; perhaps TRBD2 as D (7 bases). The V end lost 2 bases, the J end lost 2 bases, and 11 bases lay between the germline ends. This CDR3 contains 14 residues. Germline values: CDR1 SGHRS, CDR2 YFSETQ. The CDR3 here is CASSFEGGAYEQYF. The CDR3 region has the DNA TGCGCCAGCAGCTTTGAGGGGGGGGCCTACGAGCAGTACTTC. Full variable domain (rest looked up from reference TRBV5-1 and TRBJ2-7): KAGVTQTPRYLIKTRGQQVTLSCSPISGHRSVSWYQQTPGQGLQFLFEYFSETQRNKGNFPGRFSGRQFSNSRSEMNVSTLELGDSALYLCASSFEGGAYEQYFGPGTRLTVT.

This clone was seen a handful of times. The chain couples TRBV11-2 to TRBJ1-1, with a possible D match to TRBD1 (5 bases). Per the germline V gene, CDR1 is SGHAT and CDR2 is FQNNGV. V shed 1 base and J shed 4 bases, with 13 bases lying between them. The CDR3 is 15 amino acids. Here the CDR3 reads CASSLGSRGRTEAFF. In nucleotides, the CDR3 is TGTGCCAGCAGCTTAGGAAGTAGGGGTCGCACTGAAGCTTTCTTT.

This clone occurred a few times. The sample carries other DNA sequences with the same CDR3. The rearrangement links TRBV6-1 to TRBJ2-5; D is possibly TRBD2 (6 bases). This CDR3 spans 12 amino acids. The V end was cut by 6 bases, the J end by 3 bases, with 8 bases between. The germline V gene encodes CDR1 MNHNS and CDR2 SASEGT. The CDR3: CASRSGEETQYF. CDR3 bases: TGTGCCAGCAGATCGGGAGAAGAGACCCAGTACTTC.

The chain combines TRBV9 with TRBJ2-2, with 7 bases that match TRBD1. The CDR3 extends over 14 amino acids. Germline CDR1 SGDLS, CDR2 YYNGEE. J lost 0 bases, V lost 7 bases, and 3 bases had no gene match. The CDR3 DNA reads TGTGCCAGCCAAGACAGGGCGAACACCGGGGAGCTGTTTTTT. This encodes CASQDRANTGELFF.

A few counts support this clone. The V and J genes are TRBV28 and TRBJ1-2; D ambiguous. Germline assignment: CDR1 MDHEN and CDR2 SYDVKM. The germline V and J ends were trimmed by 8 bases and 4 bases, with 11 bases remaining between them. The CDR3 is made up of 12 amino acids. The CDR3 coding sequence is TGTGCCAGCTCGGGAATAAGCTATGGCTACACCTTC. The encoded protein is CASSGISYGYTF.

The rearrangement links TRBV28 to TRBJ1-1; D is undetermined. V shed 8 bases and J shed 1 base, with 11 bases lying between them. There are 13 residues in the CDR3. Germline V gives CDR1 MDHEN, CDR2 SYDVKM. CDR3 bases: TGTGCCAGCGGTCCTTACAAGAACACTGAAGCTTTCTTT. It codes for CASGPYKNTEAFF.

V usage is TRBV11-2 and J usage is TRBJ2-3; D gene uncertain. Germline-derived CDR1 and CDR2 are SGHAT and FQNNGV. There are 12 residues in the CDR3. V was cut by 3 bases and J by 2 bases, with 3 bases left in between. The CDR3 spells CASSFLTDTQYF. CDR3 sequence (DNA): TGTGCCAGCAGCTTCCTCACAGATACGCAGTATTTT.

The chain has TRBV2 and TRBJ2-1, with 7 positions matching TRBD2. Germline CDR1 reads SNHLY; CDR2 reads FYNNEI. The CDR3 consists of 17 residues. Trimming cost V 2 bases and J 0 bases; bases outside gene matches: 7. Here the CDR3 reads CASSEIRLAFSYNEQFF. The DNA of the CDR3 is TGTGCCAGCAGTGAAATCAGACTAGCATTCTCCTACAATGAGCAGTTCTTC. The full variable domain, rest sourced from reference TRBV2 and TRBJ2-1, is EPEVTQTPSHQVTQMGQEVILRCVPISNHLYFYWYRQILGQKVEFLVSFYNNEISEKSEIFDDQFSVERPDGSNFTLKIRSTKLEDSAMYFCASSEIRLAFSYNEQFFGPGTRLTVL.

Turning to this clone: The sample has other DNA sequences that encode this CDR3 too. V usage is TRBV7-2 and J usage is TRBJ2-7; 10 nucleotides align to TRBD1. This CDR3 region has 14 residues. V lost 5 bases, J lost 4 bases, and 5 bases stayed unmatched. The germline V gene encodes CDR1 SGHTA and CDR2 FQGNSA. The CDR3 sequence: CASSPDRGRYEQYF. The CDR3 region has the DNA TGTGCCAGCAGCCCCGACAGGGGGCGGTACGAGCAGTACTTC.

This chain links TRBV19 with TRBJ2-2; 9 nucleotides align to TRBD1. With V trimmed by 7 bases and J by 1 base, 7 bases remained unmatched. The length of the CDR3 is 16 residues. CDR1 and CDR2 from the germline V gene are LNHDA and SQIVND (reference sequence). CDR3 bases: TGTGCCAGTACCTCGGACAGGGGAGGGAACACCGGGGAGCTGTTTTTT. This encodes CASTSDRGGNTGELFF.

The chain combines TRBV19 with TRBJ2-7; tentatively, D is TRBD2 (7 bases). Germline V gene lookup returns CDR1 LNHDA and CDR2 SQIVND (reference sequence). The CDR3 extends over 13 amino acids. The V end lost 9 bases, the J end lost 7 bases, and 19 bases lay between the germline ends. The CDR3 here is CASKDGGLLEQYF. The CDR3 DNA reads TGTGCCAGCAAGGACGGGGGGCTGTTAGAGCAGTACTTC.